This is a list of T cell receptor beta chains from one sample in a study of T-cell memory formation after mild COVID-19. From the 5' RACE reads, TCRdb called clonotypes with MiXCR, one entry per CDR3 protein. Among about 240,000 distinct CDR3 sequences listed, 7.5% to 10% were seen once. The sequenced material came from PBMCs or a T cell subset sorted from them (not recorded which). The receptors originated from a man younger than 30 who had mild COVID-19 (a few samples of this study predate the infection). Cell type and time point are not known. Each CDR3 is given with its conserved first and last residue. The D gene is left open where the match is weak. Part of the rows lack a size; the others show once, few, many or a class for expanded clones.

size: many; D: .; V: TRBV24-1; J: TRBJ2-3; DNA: TGTGCCACCAGTGAACCGGGACTTACTAGCACAGATACGCAGTATTTT; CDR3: CATSEPGLTSTDTQYF
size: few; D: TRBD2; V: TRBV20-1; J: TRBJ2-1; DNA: TGCAGTGCTAGGGGTAGCGGGGTAGATCGGCCTTTATACAATGAGCAGTTCTTC; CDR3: CSARGSGVDRPLYNEQFF
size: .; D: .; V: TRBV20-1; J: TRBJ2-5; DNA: TGCAGTGCTATCGACCAAGAGACCCAGTACTTC; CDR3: CSAIDQETQYF
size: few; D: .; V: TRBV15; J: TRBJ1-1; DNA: TGTGCCACCAGCAGAAAGGGTTCCAGATCGAACACTGAAGCTTTCTTT; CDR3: CATSRKGSRSNTEAFF
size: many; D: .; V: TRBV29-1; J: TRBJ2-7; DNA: TGCAGCGTTGTCCGGGACACTCCCTCCTACGAGCAGTACTTC; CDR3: CSVVRDTPSYEQYF
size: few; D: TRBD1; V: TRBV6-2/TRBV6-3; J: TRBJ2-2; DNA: TGTGCCAGCAGTGCACAGGGGGCGCCCCCCGGGGAGCTGTTTTTT; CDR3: CASSAQGAPPGELFF
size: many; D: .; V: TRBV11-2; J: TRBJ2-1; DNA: TGTGCCAGCAGCCCGCTGAATGAGCAGTTCTTC; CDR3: CASSPLNEQFF
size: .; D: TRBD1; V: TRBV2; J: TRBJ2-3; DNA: TGTGCCAGCGGAGACAGGGTCGGCACAGATACGCAGTATTTT; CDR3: CASGDRVGTDTQYF
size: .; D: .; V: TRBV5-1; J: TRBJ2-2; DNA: TGCGCCAGCAGCTTACCCCCTACGGGAACGAACACCGGGGAGCTGTTTTTT; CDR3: CASSLPPTGTNTGELFF
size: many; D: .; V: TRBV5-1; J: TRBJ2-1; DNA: TGCGCCAGCAGCTCCCATCTGACAGAATCCTACAATGAGCAGTTCTTC; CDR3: CASSSHLTESYNEQFF
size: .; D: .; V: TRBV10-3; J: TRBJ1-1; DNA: TGTGCCACCTCACAGGTTTCCCCGTACACTGAAGCTTTCTTT; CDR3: CATSQVSPYTEAFF
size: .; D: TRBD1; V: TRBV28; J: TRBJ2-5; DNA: TGTGCCAGCTCCGAGGGGGCAAGGGGGACCCAGTACTTC; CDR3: CASSEGARGTQYF
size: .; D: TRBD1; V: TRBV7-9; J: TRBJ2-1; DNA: TGTGCCAGCAGCTTCCCGGGACAGGTATATGGTGAGCAGTTCTTC; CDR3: CASSFPGQVYGEQFF
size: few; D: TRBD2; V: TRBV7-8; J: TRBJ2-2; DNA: TGTGCCATACCCGAGGCGGGGGGGCGCTACACCGGGGAGCTGTTTTTT; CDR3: CAIPEAGGRYTGELFF
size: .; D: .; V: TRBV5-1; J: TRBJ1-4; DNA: TGCGCCAGCAGCTGGGGGGAGACTAAGGAAAAACTGTTTTTT; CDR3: CASSWGETKEKLFF
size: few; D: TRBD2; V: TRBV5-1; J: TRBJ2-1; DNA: TGCGCCAGCAGCTTGGAGGGACTAGCGGGGCCAGAGCAGTTCTTC; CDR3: CASSLEGLAGPEQFF
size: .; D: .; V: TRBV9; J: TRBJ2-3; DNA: TGTGCCAGCAGCGCCCTAGCCAGCGGCGCAGACACGCAGTATTTT; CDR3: CASSALASGADTQYF
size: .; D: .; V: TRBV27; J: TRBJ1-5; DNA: TGTGCCAGCAGTCTCTCCGGAGGGAGGCGTCAGCCCCAGCATTTT; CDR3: CASSLSGGRRQPQHF
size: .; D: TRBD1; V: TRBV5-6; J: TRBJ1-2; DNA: TGTGCCAGCAGCATACAGGGGGCTTATGGCTACACCTTC; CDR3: CASSIQGAYGYTF
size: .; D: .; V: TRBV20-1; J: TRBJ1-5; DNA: TGCAGTGCTAGCGGGGATAGCAATCAGCCCCAGCATTTT; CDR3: CSASGDSNQPQHF
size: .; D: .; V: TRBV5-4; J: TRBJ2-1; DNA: TGTGCCAGCAGCTTGAACGTCGCAACGACCGGCCCCCACAATGAGCAGTTCTTC; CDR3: CASSLNVATTGPHNEQFF
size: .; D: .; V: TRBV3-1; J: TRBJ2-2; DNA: TGTGCCAGCAGGATCCTCGGAGAGAACACCGGGGAGCTGTTTTTT; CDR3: CASRILGENTGELFF
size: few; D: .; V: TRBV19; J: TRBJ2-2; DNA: TGTGCCAGTAGTCAGGGGCCGGTAACCGGGGAGCTGTTTTTT; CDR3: CASSQGPVTGELFF
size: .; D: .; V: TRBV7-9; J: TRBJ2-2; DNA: TGTGCCAGCAGCCGGACCATTGGGGAGCTGTTTTTT; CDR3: CASSRTIGELFF
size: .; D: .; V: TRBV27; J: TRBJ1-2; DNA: TGTGCCAGCAGTTTCCGCCCCGTGAGAGGCCCCTATGGCTACACCTTC; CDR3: CASSFRPVRGPYGYTF
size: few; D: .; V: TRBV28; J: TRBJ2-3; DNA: TGTGCCAGCGGCCCCTTTTCGGATACGCAGTATTTT; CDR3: CASGPFSDTQYF
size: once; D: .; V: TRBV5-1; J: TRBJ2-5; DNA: TGCGCCAGCAGCCTCCCCGGGCCCCAAGAGACCCAGTACTTC; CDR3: CASSLPGPQETQYF
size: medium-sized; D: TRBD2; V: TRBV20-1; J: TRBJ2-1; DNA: TGCAGTGCCAAGAACTCGGGGGGATACAATGAGCAGTTCTTC; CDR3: CSAKNSGGYNEQFF
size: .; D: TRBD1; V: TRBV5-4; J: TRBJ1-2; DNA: TGTGCCAGCAGCTTGTGGGACAGGGAGATAGTTGGCTACACCTTC; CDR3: CASSLWDREIVGYTF